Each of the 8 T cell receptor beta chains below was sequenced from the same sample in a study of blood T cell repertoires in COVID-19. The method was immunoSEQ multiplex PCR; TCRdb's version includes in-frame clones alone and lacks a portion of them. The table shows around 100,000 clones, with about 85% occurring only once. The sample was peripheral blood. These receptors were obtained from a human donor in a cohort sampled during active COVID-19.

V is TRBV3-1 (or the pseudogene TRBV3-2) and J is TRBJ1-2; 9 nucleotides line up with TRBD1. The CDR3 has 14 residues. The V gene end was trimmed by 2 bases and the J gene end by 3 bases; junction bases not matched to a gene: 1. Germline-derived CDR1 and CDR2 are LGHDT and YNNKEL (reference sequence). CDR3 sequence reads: CASSQRDRDYGYTF. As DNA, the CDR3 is TGTGCCAGCAGCCAAAGGGACAGGGACTATGGCTACACCTTC.

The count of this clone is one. CDR3 DNA sequence: TGTGCCTGGGATTCAGGACAGACTACCTACGAGCAGTACTTC. It translates to CAWDSGQTTYEQYF. The J gene is TRBJ2-7, the V gene TRBV30, with a tentative D call TRBD1 (6 bases). The V end lost 5 bases, the J end lost 2 bases, and 16 bases lay between the germline ends. Germline values: CDR1 GTSNPN, CDR2 SVGIG (reference sequence). This CDR3 contains 14 residues.

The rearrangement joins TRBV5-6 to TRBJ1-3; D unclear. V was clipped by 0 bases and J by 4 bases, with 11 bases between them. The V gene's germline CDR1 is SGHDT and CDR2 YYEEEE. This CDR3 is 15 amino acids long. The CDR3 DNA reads TGTGCCAGCAGCTTGGGAGGTCGAGGGGGAAACACCATATATTTT. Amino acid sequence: CASSLGGRGGNTIYF. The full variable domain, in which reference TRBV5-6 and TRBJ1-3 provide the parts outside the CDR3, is DAGVTQSPTHLIKTRGQQVTLRCSPKSGHDTVSWYQQALGQGPQFIFQYYEEEERQRGNFPDRFSGHQFPNYSSELNVNALLLGDSALYLCASSLGGRGGNTIYFGEGSWLTVV.

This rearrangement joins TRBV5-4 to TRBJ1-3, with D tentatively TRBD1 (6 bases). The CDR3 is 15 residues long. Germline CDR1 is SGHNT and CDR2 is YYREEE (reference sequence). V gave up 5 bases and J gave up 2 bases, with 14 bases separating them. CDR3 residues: CASSPDRNTGNTIYF. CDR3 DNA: TGTGCCAGCAGTCCCGACAGGAATACTGGAAACACCATATATTTT.

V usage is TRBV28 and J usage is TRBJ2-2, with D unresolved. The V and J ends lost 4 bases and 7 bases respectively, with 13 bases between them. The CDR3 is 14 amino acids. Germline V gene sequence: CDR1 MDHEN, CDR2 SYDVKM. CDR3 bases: TGTGCCAGCAGTTCCCGAGGAGTTTACGGGGAGCTGTTTTTT. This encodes CASSSRGVYGELFF. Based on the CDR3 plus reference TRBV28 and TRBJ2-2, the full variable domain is DVKVTQSSRYLVKRTGEKVFLECVQDMDHENMFWYRQDPGLGLRLIYFSYDVKMKEKGDIPEGYSVSREKKERFSLILESASTNQTSMYLCASSSRGVYGELFFGEGSRLTVL.

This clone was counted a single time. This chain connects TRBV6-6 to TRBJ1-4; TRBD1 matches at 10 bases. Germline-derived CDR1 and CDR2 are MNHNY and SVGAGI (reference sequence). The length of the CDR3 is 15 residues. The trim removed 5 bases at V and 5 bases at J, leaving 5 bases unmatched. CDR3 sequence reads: CASSGTGAPNEKLFF. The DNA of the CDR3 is TGTGCCAGCAGTGGGACAGGGGCACCCAATGAAAAACTGTTTTTT.

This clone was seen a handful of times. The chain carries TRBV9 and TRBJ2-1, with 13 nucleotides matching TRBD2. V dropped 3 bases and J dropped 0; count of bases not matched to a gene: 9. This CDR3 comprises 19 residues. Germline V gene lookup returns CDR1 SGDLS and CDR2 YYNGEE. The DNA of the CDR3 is TGTGCCAGCAGCGGAGGACTAGCGGGAGATCCCAGCTCCTACAATGAGCAGTTCTTC. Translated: CASSGGLAGDPSSYNEQFF.

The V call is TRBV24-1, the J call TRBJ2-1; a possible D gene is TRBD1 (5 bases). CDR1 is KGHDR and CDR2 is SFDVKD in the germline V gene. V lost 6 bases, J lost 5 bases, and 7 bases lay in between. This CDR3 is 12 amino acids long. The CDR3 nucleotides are TGTGCCACCAGTAAGGGGAACAATGAGCAGTTCTTC. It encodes CATSKGNNEQFF.